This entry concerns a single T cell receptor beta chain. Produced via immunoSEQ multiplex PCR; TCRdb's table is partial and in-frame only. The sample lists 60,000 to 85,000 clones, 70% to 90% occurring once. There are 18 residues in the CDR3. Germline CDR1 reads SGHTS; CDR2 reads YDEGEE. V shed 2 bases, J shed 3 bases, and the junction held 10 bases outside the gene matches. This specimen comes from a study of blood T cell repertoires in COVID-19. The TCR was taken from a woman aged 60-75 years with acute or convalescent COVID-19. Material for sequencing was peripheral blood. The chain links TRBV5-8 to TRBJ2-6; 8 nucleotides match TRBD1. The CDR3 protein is CASSFYRGADLGANVLTF. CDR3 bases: TGTGCCAGCAGCTTCTACAGGGGGGCAGACCTTGGGGCCAACGTCCTGACTTTC.